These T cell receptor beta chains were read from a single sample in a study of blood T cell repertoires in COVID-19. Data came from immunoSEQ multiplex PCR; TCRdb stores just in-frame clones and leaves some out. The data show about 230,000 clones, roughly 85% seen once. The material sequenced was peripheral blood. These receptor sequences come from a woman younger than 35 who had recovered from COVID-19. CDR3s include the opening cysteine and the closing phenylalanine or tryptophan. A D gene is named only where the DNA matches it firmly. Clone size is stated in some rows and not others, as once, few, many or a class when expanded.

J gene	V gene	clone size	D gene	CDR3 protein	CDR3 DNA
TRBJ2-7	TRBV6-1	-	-	CASSEYSYEQYF	TGTGCCAGCAGTGAATACTCCTACGAGCAGTACTTC
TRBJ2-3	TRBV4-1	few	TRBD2	CASSPLAGVETDTQYF	TGCGCCAGCAGCCCCTTAGCGGGAGTGGAGACAGATACGCAGTATTTT
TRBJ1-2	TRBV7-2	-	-	CASSLAERQYGYTF	TGTGCCAGCAGCTTAGCAGAGCGACAGTATGGCTACACCTTC
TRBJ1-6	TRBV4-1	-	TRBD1	CASSLGTDSYNSPLHF	TGCGCCAGCAGCCTCGGGACAGACAGCTATAATTCACCCCTCCACTTT
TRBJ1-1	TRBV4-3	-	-	CASSQDSRDTEAFF	TGCGCCAGCAGCCAAGACTCCAGGGACACTGAAGCTTTCTTT
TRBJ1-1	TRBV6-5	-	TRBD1	CASQWWDRYTEAFF	TGTGCCAGCCAGTGGTGGGACAGGTACACTGAAGCTTTCTTT
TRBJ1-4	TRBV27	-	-	CASSTRSAREDEKLFF	TGTGCCAGCAGTACCCGTAGTGCCCGAGAGGATGAAAAACTGTTTTTT
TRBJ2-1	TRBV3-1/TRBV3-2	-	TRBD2	CASSLGTSGSSYNEQFF	TGTGCCAGCAGCCTGGGGACTAGCGGGAGTTCCTACAATGAGCAGTTCTTC
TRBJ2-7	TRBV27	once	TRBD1	CASSTWDRGYYEQYF	TGTGCCAGCAGTACCTGGGACAGGGGATACTACGAGCAGTACTTC
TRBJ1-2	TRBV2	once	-	CATQGQRANYGYTF	TGTGCCACCCAGGGCCAGAGAGCTAACTATGGCTACACCTTC
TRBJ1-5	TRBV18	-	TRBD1	CASSPLGTELHQPQHF	TGTGCCAGCTCACCACTAGGGACAGAGTTACATCAGCCCCAGCATTTT
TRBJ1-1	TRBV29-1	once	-	CSVVEVPEAFF	TGCAGCGTTGTCGAGGTTCCTGAAGCTTTCTTT
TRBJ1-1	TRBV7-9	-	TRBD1	CASSPGGGTGHLNTEAFF	TGTGCCAGCAGCCCCGGCGGGGGGACAGGGCACTTGAACACTGAAGCTTTCTTT